A selection of T cell receptor beta chains follows, all from one sample in a study of blood T cell repertoires in COVID-19. The protocol was immunoSEQ multiplex PCR, while the TCRdb copy is restricted to in-frame clones and leaves out a portion. Counted here are 55,000 to 80,000 clones, roughly 71% occurring once; the ten biggest clones make up 28%. The source material was peripheral blood. Source of these receptors: a woman aged 80 or over with acute or convalescent COVID-19. The CDR3 runs from the conserved cysteine through the conserved F or W. Fields, in order: J gene, D gene, V gene, clone size, CDR3 protein, CDR3 DNA. A D gene is named only where the DNA matches it firmly. The size field is filled for only some rows; it gives once, few, many or a size class.

TRBJ2-2 . TRBV7-2 . CASSLAIEGHGELFF TGTGCCAGCAGCTTAGCGATAGAGGGCCACGGGGAGCTGTTTTTT
TRBJ2-7 TRBD2 TRBV11-2 . CASSPGGSFWWEQYF TGTGCCAGCAGCCCGGGGGGGAGCTTCTGGTGGGAGCAGTACTTC
TRBJ2-3 TRBD2 TRBV6-2/TRBV6-3 few CASSYTFGLAGGTDTQYF TGTGCCAGCAGTTACACCTTCGGACTAGCGGGTGGCACAGATACGCAGTATTTT
TRBJ1-6 TRBD1 TRBV19 few CASSRLSLTGGTYNSPLHF TGTGCCAGTAGTAGACTTAGCCTGACAGGGGGCACCTATAATTCACCCCTCCACTTT
TRBJ2-1 TRBD1 TRBV7-2 . CASSLAPGTGGYNEQFF TGTGCCAGCAGCTTAGCGCCCGGGACAGGGGGCTACAATGAGCAGTTCTTC
TRBJ2-2 TRBD2 TRBV6-5 . CASSIAGTNTGELFF TGTGCCAGCAGCATAGCGGGAACGAACACCGGGGAGCTGTTTTTT
TRBJ2-2 . TRBV6-5 few CASSARGGELFF TGTGCCAGTTCCGCCCGGGGCGGGGAGCTGTTTTTT
TRBJ1-1 . TRBV24-1 . CATSRGGNTEAFF TGTGCCACCAGTCGAGGGGGGAACACTGAAGCTTTCTTT
TRBJ2-7 . TRBV20-1 few CSASTYEQYF TGCAGTGCGTCCACCTACGAGCAGTACTTC
TRBJ2-1 . TRBV5-1 . CASSLDSYNEQFF TGCGCCAGCAGCTTGGACAGCTACAATGAGCAGTTCTTC
TRBJ1-3 . TRBV7-2 . CASSLRYGGNTIYF TGTGCCAGCAGCTTGCGCTACGGTGGAAACACCATATATTTT
TRBJ2-7 TRBD2 TRBV9 . CASSVETPTSGRYEQYF TGTGCCAGCAGCGTAGAAACCCCGACTAGCGGGAGGTACGAGCAGTACTTC
TRBJ1-4 . TRBV29-1 . CSVGQSSNEKLFF TGCAGCGTTGGACAGTCAAGTAATGAAAAACTGTTTTTT
TRBJ1-2 TRBD1 TRBV18 . CASSPGTDYYGYTF TGTGCCAGCTCACCAGGGACAGACTACTATGGCTACACCTTC
TRBJ2-3 TRBD2 TRBV7-2 . CASSFGIAGQDTQYF TGTGCCAGCAGCTTTGGAATAGCGGGACAAGATACGCAGTATTTT
TRBJ2-1 . TRBV5-1 . CASSLEGGPYNEQFF TGCGCCAGCAGCTTGGAAGGTGGGCCCTACAATGAGCAGTTCTTC
TRBJ2-3 TRBD2 TRBV6-6 . CASSRRGEGVTDTQYF TGTGCCAGCAGCCGGCGAGGGGAGGGAGTCACAGATACGCAGTATTTT
TRBJ1-4 . TRBV4-3 . CASSRTLEVYRELFF TGCGCCAGCAGCAGGACACTGGAAGTTTATCGGGAACTGTTTTTT
TRBJ2-5 TRBD1 TRBV5-1 few CASSSGQGGETQYF TGCGCCAGCAGCTCTGGACAGGGGGGGGAGACCCAGTACTTC
TRBJ1-6 TRBD1 TRBV10-3 . CAISPRQGNSPLHF TGTGCCATCAGCCCTAGACAGGGGAATTCACCCCTCCACTTT
TRBJ2-5 . TRBV6-2/TRBV6-3 . CASSLHRAETQYF TGTGCCAGCAGTCTACACAGGGCAGAGACCCAGTACTTC
TRBJ2-1 . TRBV4-3 . CASSRNRGGNEQFF TGCGCCAGCAGCCGGAACAGGGGAGGAAATGAGCAGTTCTTC
TRBJ1-1 . TRBV12-3/TRBV12-4 once CASSLTANTEAFF TGTGCCAGCAGTTTAACAGCGAACACTGAAGCTTTCTTT
TRBJ2-3 . TRBV11-2 . CASSLLRWASSTDTQYF TGTGCCAGCAGCTTACTGCGCTGGGCCTCTAGCACAGATACGCAGTATTTT
TRBJ1-2 TRBD1 TRBV29-1 . CSVENSWGQGHGYTF TGCAGCGTTGAAAATTCTTGGGGACAGGGGCATGGCTACACCTTC